This T cell receptor (beta chain) emerged from a study of T cell repertoires in ileal Crohn's disease (dated by TCRdb to about 2019). About the study as a whole: The median duration of disease was roughly 7.6 years, and at the time of surgery roughly 36% of patients were active smokers. Surgery was performed for a complication in all patients, with stricturing disease in roughly 60% and penetrating disease in approximately 39%. Roughly 0.55 micrograms of biopsy DNA per sample were submitted for commercial TCRB immunosequencing. Roughly half of the patients were given postoperative therapy, with fewer than 12 receiving thiopurines and 18 receiving anti-TNF agents. The study ran alongside a multicentre cohort designed to identify predictors of early endoscopic recurrence after ileocolonic resection. TCR repertoire analysis was performed in around 57 Crohn's disease patients drawn from a prospective multicentre cohort. M0 samples were biopsies from the inflamed portion of the ileum in the surgical resection specimen. A Rutgeerts score above i0 was used to define endoscopic postoperative recurrence. A total of roughly 170 mucosal samples from roughly 60 patients were sequenced, with samples obtained at several locations on the surgical specimen and at postoperative endoscopy.

In light of the paper, this sample's time point label describes: inflamed ileum from the surgical specimen. To be eligible, patients had to be adults with ileal or ileocolonic Crohn's disease and an indication for ileocolonic resection. Whole ileal mucosal biopsies were kept frozen at -80 degrees C prior to DNA extraction. Genomic DNA was extracted from frozen whole biopsies with a TRizol-based method and quantified on a NanoDrop 2000 spectrophotometer. Library method: the immunoSEQ multiplex PCR assay. Adaptive Biotechnology amplified CDR3 regions from genomic DNA with a two-step multiplex PCR that controlled for amplification bias. The first PCR used primers for every V and J gene segment; the second PCR added barcodes and Illumina adapters. An Illumina instrument was used to sequence the CDR3 libraries. Turning to the authors' computational methods: The analysis drew on both the pipelines supplied by the vendor and custom analysis of the raw data in R/Bioconductor running R version 3.3.0. Clonality, which ranges from 0 to 1, was calculated as the inverse of the normalised Shannon entropy across all productive clones. High-frequency clones were defined as the repertoire share of the top 100 clones, retaining only clones passing a 95% confidence test. The Simpson index measured repertoire diversity, and the Morisita-Horn index measured overlap between samples. Held by TCRdb, this immuneACCESS table contains in-frame sequences only and omits some clones. Under half of the omission traces to an unresolved V gene where checked; the cause of the rest is unknown. V and J calls and clone size come straight from that table; D and trimming were deduced from the DNA. This sample lists about 18,000 clones; 76% were detected once. 4.2% of the sample belongs to the ten largest clones.

With respect to this clone: It lacks a known antigen. Qualities for individual bases were not recorded, and no much larger clone is one base off.

V trim: 3 bases; J trim: 7 bases; unmatched bases: 3. Per the germline V gene (reference sequence), WNHNN is the CDR1 and SYGVQD is the CDR2. Including cysteine and phenylalanine, the CDR3 has 14 amino acids. The retained sequence is limited to the CDR3, 42 bases, with the frame set at the first base. What the authors observed across the whole study: Only a subgroup of patients, of unstated size, had mucosal CD4 and CD8 T cells sorted and sequenced. Endoscopic recurrence was found to be associated with higher high-frequency clone percentages at surgery, and recurrence was observed in all patients with clonality above 26.8% (18/57). A significantly higher proportion of clonal expansions was observed in active smokers at surgery than in non-smokers (roughly 24% vs 19%, p=0.02). Compared with CD4 T cells, sorted CD8 T cells held more high-frequency clones, which suggests that the mucosal expansions were mostly CD8.

The specimen was ileal tissue. The sequence derives from an adult with Crohn's disease. The rearrangement joined TRBV10-1 to TRBJ1-6; 7 junctional bases match TRBD1. This receptor has the CDR3 CASSEQGTNSPLHF. The nucleotide sequence is TGCGCCAGCAGTGAACAGGGGACCAATTCACCCCTCCACTTT.